The 17 T cell receptor beta chains below were found in one sample sequenced in a study of T cells of healthy individuals. TCRdb re-analysed the 5' RACE reads in MiXCR, keeping a single row per CDR3 protein. The data contain 95,000 to 100,000 distinct CDR3 sequences, around 17% of them singletons. These receptors all stem from a human donor in good health.

The rearrangement uses TRBV7-3 and TRBJ2-4; no clear D gene. The CDR3 extends over 13 amino acids. Germline V gene lookup returns CDR1 SGHTA and CDR2 FQGTGA. Trimming took off 0 bases at V and 7 bases at J, with 7 bases between the two ends. CDR3 sequence (DNA): TGTGCCAGCAGCTTAACCCCTGGCAACATTCAGTACTTC. It translates to CASSLTPGNIQYF.

This chain joins TRBV29-1 and TRBJ2-1, with D possibly TRBD2 on 6 matching bases. V was pared by 7 bases and J by 1 base, with 14 bases between. The germline gives CDR1 SQVTM, CDR2 ANQGSEA. The CDR3 is 14 residues long. The CDR3 sequence is CSGAREQSYNEQFF. The DNA for the CDR3 is TGCAGCGGTGCTCGGGAGCAATCCTACAATGAGCAGTTCTTC.

This clonotype was observed at least ten times. CDR3 sequence: CSADRAGNTIYF. In DNA form, the CDR3 reads TGCAGTGCTGATAGGGCTGGAAACACCATATATTTT. The chain links TRBV20-1 to TRBJ1-3; D is uncertain. The CDR3 extends over 12 amino acids. V shed 5 bases and J shed 2 bases, with 7 bases lying between them. Germline lookup yields CDR1 DFQATT and CDR2 SNEGSKA (reference sequence).

The rearrangement joins TRBV28 to TRBJ2-4; D gene uncertain. The germline V gene has CDR1 MDHEN and CDR2 SYDVKM. V lost 2 bases and J lost 0, with 8 bases in between. The CDR3 covers 15 residues. CDR3 in amino acids: CASSLLKVAKNIQYF. DNA for the CDR3: TGTGCCAGCAGTTTACTTAAAGTAGCCAAAAACATTCAGTACTTC.

This sequence joins TRBV4-2 and TRBJ1-5; 8 bases fit TRBD1. V gave up 3 bases and J gave up 5 bases; unmatched junction bases: 6. Germline V gene lookup returns CDR1 LGHNA and CDR2 YNFKEQ. This CDR3 is 15 amino acids long. CDR3 amino acids: CASSHGQGGDQPQHF. DNA for the CDR3: TGTGCCAGCAGCCACGGACAGGGTGGGGATCAGCCCCAGCATTTT.

The V call is TRBV20-1, the J call TRBJ2-1; 7 bases align to TRBD2. The CDR3 sequence is 17 residues long. The junction had 13 bases not matched to a gene; V was cut back by 3 bases and J by 2 bases. Germline V gene lookup returns CDR1 DFQATT and CDR2 SNEGSKA (reference sequence). CDR3: CSASGTIQGEPYNEQFF. The CDR3 DNA follows: TGCAGTGCTAGTGGGACTATTCAGGGTGAGCCCTACAATGAGCAGTTCTTC.

This clonotype was counted many times. This chain uses TRBV28 with TRBJ2-6; TRBD1 matches at 11 bases. Germline CDR1 and CDR2: MDHEN and SYDVKM. This CDR3 comprises 17 residues. The V and J ends lost 5 bases and 0 bases, in that order; junction bases with no gene match: 3. CDR3 sequence: CASSPGTGGSGANVLTF. The DNA for the CDR3 is TGTGCCAGCAGTCCAGGGACAGGGGGCTCTGGGGCCAACGTCCTGACTTTC.

This clonotype was detected a few times. Written as DNA, the CDR3 is TGCAGTGCTAGAGTTGGGCGGCGAAATTCACCCCTCCACTTT. It yields the protein CSARVGRRNSPLHF. This rearrangement joins TRBV20-1 to TRBJ1-6, with unresolved D. The CDR3 has 14 amino acids. Trimming stripped 1 base from V and 7 bases from J, with 11 bases between. The V gene's germline CDR1 is DFQATT and CDR2 SNEGSKA (reference sequence).

This clonotype was counted ten times or more. The chain has TRBV4-1 and TRBJ1-1; no definite D call. Germline V lookup: CDR1 MGHRA, CDR2 YSYEKL. The V and J ends lost 3 bases and 0 bases respectively, with 8 bases between them. This CDR3 is 14 amino acids long. The DNA of the CDR3 is TGCGCCAGCAGCCATCTCGGCATGAACACTGAAGCTTTCTTT. This codes for CASSHLGMNTEAFF.

This clonotype was recorded at least ten times. The genes are TRBV10-3 and TRBJ2-7; D unclear. This CDR3 comprises 11 residues. Trimming took 4 bases from V and 4 from J, leaving 5 bases between them. Germline V gene data show CDR1 as ENHRY and CDR2 as SYGVKD. In DNA form, the CDR3 reads TGTGCCATCAGTGGGGATTACGAGCAGTACTTC. It is translated as CAISGDYEQYF.

This clonotype was observed a few times. The rearrangement links TRBV14 to TRBJ2-2; no firm D call. V lost 1 base, J lost 0 bases, and 12 bases lay in between. The germline CDR1 and CDR2 sequences are SGHDN and FVKESK. CDR3 length equals 17 residues. The CDR3 DNA follows: TGTGCCAGCAGCCAAGTGGTGGGCAGTGCGAACACCGGGGAGCTGTTTTTT. It encodes CASSQVVGSANTGELFF.

The chain carries TRBV5-1 and TRBJ2-7; weak D call: TRBD1 (5 bases). Germline CDR1 reads SGHRS; CDR2 reads YFSETQ. The CDR3 loop spans 14 amino acids. The V gene lost 3 bases and the J gene lost 5 bases, with 15 bases spanning the gap. CDR3 sequence: CASSSDSFADEQYF. The DNA for the CDR3 is TGCGCCAGCAGCTCCGACAGCTTCGCGGACGAGCAGTACTTC.

The rearrangement links TRBV12-3 or TRBV12-4 to TRBJ1-3; no reliable D call. This CDR3 is built from 13 residues. The germline V and J ends were trimmed by 2 bases and 0 bases, with 2 bases remaining between them. Written as DNA, the CDR3 is TGTGCCAGCAGTTTAACCTCTGGAAACACCATATATTTT. Translated, it gives CASSLTSGNTIYF.

This clonotype was found a few times. The chain uses TRBV27 and TRBJ1-2, with D perhaps matching TRBD1 (5 bases). The ends were cut back, 5 bases at V and 4 bases at J, with 14 bases in the middle. CDR1 and CDR2 from the germline V gene are MNHEY and SMNVEV (reference sequence). The CDR3 length is 14 residues. CDR3 bases: TGTGCCAGCAGTCCCCGGGCCAGGGCCTATGGCTACACCTTC. It yields the protein CASSPRARAYGYTF.

Only a few counts were recorded for this clonotype. V gene TRBV20-1 combines with J gene TRBJ2-2; perhaps D is TRBD1 or TRBD2 (5 bases each). CDR1 is DFQATT and CDR2 is SNEGSKA in the germline V gene (reference sequence). The CDR3 is 12 amino acids. The V end lost 4 bases, the J end lost 8 bases, and 11 bases lay between the germline ends. The CDR3 loop reads CSATRGVGELFF. The CDR3 region has the DNA TGCAGTGCTACTAGGGGAGTAGGGGAGCTGTTTTTT.

Note on this clonotype: One junction end does not reproduce the germline sequence, and a read error may be involved. CDR3 sequence (DNA): TGTGCCAGCAGCCAAGATAGGTCGGGCCTCGACTCTGGGGCCAACGTCCTGACTTTC. This encodes CASSQDRSGLDSGANVLTF. The chain couples TRBV4-3 to TRBJ2-6, with no clear D. CDR3 length equals 19 residues. In germline, CDR1 is LGHNA, CDR2 YSLEER.

This clonotype showed up many times. This chain uses TRBV5-1 with TRBJ2-1; D is ambiguous. Trimming took 0 bases from V and 3 from J, leaving 10 bases between them. This CDR3 has 15 residues. The V gene's germline CDR1 is SGHRS and CDR2 YFSETQ. The CDR3 sequence is CASSLGSVDYNEQFF. Here the CDR3 DNA reads TGCGCCAGCAGCTTGGGGTCAGTGGACTACAATGAGCAGTTCTTC.